This T cell receptor beta chain is from a study of OX40 agonist ivuxolimab in advanced cancers. Context from the whole study: Ivuxolimab was an agonistic, fully human IgG2 monoclonal antibody directed against OX40 (CD134), a costimulatory receptor. Intravenous ivuxolimab was administered to patients every 2 weeks at six dose levels: 0.01, 0.1, 0.3, 1.5, 3 and 10 mg/kg. Of the 50 to 55 patients in dose escalation, 19 had hepatocellular carcinoma, approximately 15 had melanoma, 9 had renal cell carcinoma and 9 had head and neck cancer. In the dose-escalation cohort, 65% to 90% of patients were male, and the mean age was about 55 years, with a range of about 23 to 80. Prior anti-PD-1, anti-PD-L1 or anti-CTLA-4 therapy was permitted, and 30% to 50% of dose-escalation patients had received checkpoint inhibitors. Partial responses occurred in three dose-escalation patients, of whom one had hepatocellular carcinoma and two had cutaneous melanoma. Peripheral TCRbeta sequencing was intended to test whether TCR sequence diversity was altered and clonal T-cell expansion was caused by ivuxolimab. The paper describes the monotherapy dose-escalation part (N of about 52 patients) of the phase I trial of ivuxolimab. Results and caveats for the whole study, not just this receptor: In the 0.1-3.0 mg/kg groups, partial responders had among the lowest normalized peripheral clonal expansion, particularly in CD8+ T cells. Antigen specificity was not determined for the clonally expanded peripheral T cells. Low levels of normalized T-cell clonal expansion were also shown by some nonresponding patients. After ivuxolimab, expanded clones were on average more numerous among CD8+ T cells than among CD4+ T cells. At doses of 0.1 to 3.0 mg/kg, clonal expansion of both CD4+ and CD8+ T cells in blood was seen between baseline and week 6.

For sequencing of the TCRbeta CDR3 region, genomic DNA was extracted from the sorted cells. The immunoSEQ Assay was used to sequence the TCRbeta CDR3 regions. This is the immuneACCESS table as TCRdb keeps it, with only in-frame sequences that have V and J called. A part of the clones is gone; compared with another copy, unresolved V genes explain less than half, and the rest is unexplained. This sample is represented by fewer than 35,000 clones; 65% to 75% of them were singletons. The ten largest clones take up around 11% of the sample. Patients with autoimmune disease history or receiving systemic immunosuppression were excluded from the trial. Peripheral blood for TCR sequencing was collected from all dose cohorts at baseline, on cycle 4 day 1, and on cycle 7 day 1. The samples were taken from a phase I, first-in-human, multicenter, open-label dose-escalation trial of ivuxolimab. Adults with locally advanced or metastatic melanoma, renal cell, hepatocellular, or head and neck squamous cell carcinoma were enrolled in the trial. Before TCR sequencing, CD4+ T cells and CD8+ T cells were sorted from peripheral blood as separate populations.

As encoded in the germline V gene, CDR1 is SGHTS while CDR2 is YDEGEE. Measured from the cysteine to the phenylalanine, the CDR3 is 15 residues long. The retained sequence is limited to the CDR3, 45 bases, with the frame set at the first base. The germline V end is reduced by 5 bases and the J end by 0 bases; junction bases left unmatched: 6. Turning to this clone: Its antigen remains undetermined. The record has no base qualities; no much larger clone is one base away.

The rearrangement joined TRBV5-8 to TRBJ1-1, with TRBD1 identical over 8 junction bases. This receptor was taken from an adult with an advanced solid tumor such as melanoma, head and neck, liver or kidney cancer. The sequencing here drew on CD4+ or CD8+ T cells sorted from blood, taken in a trial of the OX40 agonist ivuxolimab. CDR3 reads: CASRRTGSLNTEAFF. The DNA sequence is given as TGTGCCAGCAGGCGGACAGGGAGTCTGAACACTGAAGCTTTCTTT.